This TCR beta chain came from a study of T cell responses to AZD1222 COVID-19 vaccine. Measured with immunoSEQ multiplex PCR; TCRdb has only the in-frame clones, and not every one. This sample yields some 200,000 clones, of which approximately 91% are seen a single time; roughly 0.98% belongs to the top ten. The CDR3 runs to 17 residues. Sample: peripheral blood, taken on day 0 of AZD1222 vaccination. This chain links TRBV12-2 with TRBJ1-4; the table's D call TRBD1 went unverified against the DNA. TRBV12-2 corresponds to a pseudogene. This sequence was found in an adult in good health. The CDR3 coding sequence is TGTGCAAGTCGCTCCCGTCCCGGGACAGTGGGTAATGAAAAACTGTTTTTT. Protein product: CASRSRPGTVGNEKLFF.